This TCR beta chain appears in the sequencing data of a study of cytomegalovirus exposure and HLA in healthy donors. The PCR made use of 60 Vbeta and 13 Jbeta primers. Here immunoSEQ multiplex PCR was the method, and the copy in TCRdb shows in-frame clones only, minus some. The repertoire table contains fewer than 60,000 clones. The donors comprised healthy bone marrow donors. Germline values: CDR1 SGHRS, CDR2 YFSETQ. J was trimmed by 7 bases and V by 4 bases; bases with no gene match: 7. This CDR3 has 15 residues. Specimen: PBMCs. The receptor comes from a woman between 35 and 50 years old in good health and CMV-seronegative. This chain links TRBV5-1 with TRBJ2-1; 11 bases align to TRBD1. As DNA, the CDR3 is TGCGCCAGCAGCCCCGGACAGGGGGCGCGGAATGAGCAGTTCTTC. Translated, it gives CASSPGQGARNEQFF.